What follows are 3 T cell receptor beta chains derived from one specimen sequenced in a study of T cells in Graves' hyperthyroidism and ophthalmopathy. The investigators amplified TCR beta CDR3 regions from RNA transcripts. HTBI primers drove first-round RT-PCR of the TCR CDR3. TCRdb itself ran the multiplex PCR reads through MiXCR, one entry per CDR3 protein. The sample consists of 600,000 or so distinct CDR3 sequences, 46% of them appearing once. The sequenced sample consisted of peripheral blood or thyroid tissue (not recorded which). Every receptor here comes from a woman younger than 35 with Graves' hyperthyroidism.

In regard to this clonotype: Just one base apart from a much larger clone, this may be a read error. This sequence joins TRBV2 and TRBJ1-6, with D possibly being TRBD1 (5 bases). The germline V and J ends were trimmed by 0 bases and 8 bases, with 11 bases remaining between them. The CDR3 is 15 residues long. Germline V gene lookup returns CDR1 SNHLY and CDR2 FYNNEI. The CDR3 region has the DNA TGTGCCAGCAGTGAAGCCAGGGCAGTCGATTCACCCCTCCACTTT. It specifies CASSEARAVDSPLHF.

Regarding this clonotype: Mismatch with germline at one junction end may stem from a read error. The genes are TRBV7-9 and TRBJ1-1; tentatively, D is TRBD1 (5 bases). Germline V gene data show CDR1 as SEHNR and CDR2 as FQNEAQ (reference sequence). This CDR3 is 14 amino acids long. The CDR3 protein is CTSSERGPNTEAFF. In nucleotides, the CDR3 is TGTACCAGCTCGGAGCGGGGCCCGAACACTGAAGCTTTCTTT.

The CDR3 spells CATSSERGTEAFF. As DNA, the CDR3 is TGTGCCACCAGCAGTGAGAGAGGGACTGAAGCTTTCTTT. The chain couples TRBV15 to TRBJ1-1; D ambiguous. This CDR3 comprises 13 residues. Germline-derived CDR1 and CDR2 are LNHNV and YYDKDF (reference sequence). V lost 3 bases to trimming and J lost 5 bases, with 10 bases between them.